These 6 T cell receptor beta chains came from one sample sequenced in a study of T cells in localized non-small cell lung cancer. Libraries were prepared by immunoSEQ multiplex PCR; TCRdb keeps only in-frame clonotypes and omits some of them. The sample yields more than 2,500 clones, 25% to 35% seen once. The source material was lung tumor tissue, sampled before any cancer treatment. The source of these receptors is a female donor older than 55 with stage II squamous cell lung carcinoma.

The chain is built from TRBV9 and TRBJ1-4, with D unclear. Germline lookup yields CDR1 SGDLS and CDR2 YYNGEE. Trimming left V 5 bases short and J 5 bases short, with 7 bases between. The CDR3 totals 12 residues. The CDR3: CASRDQNEKLFF. CDR3 nucleotides: TGTGCCAGCAGAGATCAAAATGAAAAACTGTTTTTT.

This clone was recorded a few times. This CDR3 reads CAWSRRSNQPQHF. DNA for the CDR3: TGTGCCTGGAGTCGTAGAAGCAATCAGCCCCAGCATTTT. The J gene is TRBJ1-5, the V gene TRBV30; no clear D gene. Germline CDR1 GTSNPN, CDR2 SVGIG (reference sequence). The CDR3 has 13 residues. V was cut by 2 bases and J by 1 base, with 6 bases left in between.

CDR3 protein: CASTSQGPTMNTGELFF. For the CDR3, the DNA is TGTGCCAGCACATCACAGGGGCCGACCATGAACACCGGGGAGCTGTTTTTT. This chain uses TRBV11-3 with TRBJ2-2; 7 bases align to TRBD1. In germline, CDR1 is SGHNT, CDR2 YENEEA. This CDR3 has 17 residues. V lost 7 bases to trimming and J lost 1 base; unmatched junction nucleotides: 12.

Relative to its sample, this clone is large. This chain links TRBV19 with TRBJ2-2; TRBD1 matches 10 bases. V was pared by 10 bases and J by 4 bases, with 6 bases of the junction left unmatched. The CDR3 length is 14 residues. CDR1 LNHDA and CDR2 SQIVND come from the germline V gene (reference sequence). CDR3 residues: CATRRTGGTGELFF. The CDR3 DNA sequence: TGTGCCACTAGAAGGACAGGGGGCACCGGGGAGCTGTTTTTT.

The chain recombines TRBV28 with TRBJ2-6; TRBD1 matches at 7 bases. J gave up 2 bases and V 5 bases, and 12 bases lay outside the gene matches. The CDR3 is 18 residues long. Germline V gene sequence: CDR1 MDHEN, CDR2 SYDVKM. Here the CDR3 DNA reads TGTGCCAGCAGTCCTACCCGCGACAGGGTACCTGGGGCCAACGTCCTGACTTTC. This encodes CASSPTRDRVPGANVLTF.

The V call is TRBV30, the J call TRBJ1-4; D perhaps matches TRBD1 (6 bases). V dropped 6 bases and J dropped 5 bases, with 13 bases sitting between them. The germline V gene encodes CDR1 GTSNPN and CDR2 SVGIG (reference sequence). The CDR3 runs to 13 residues. CDR3 protein: CACLTGGNEKLFF. The CDR3 bases are TGTGCCTGCCTTACGGGGGGCAATGAAAAACTGTTTTTT.